These T cell receptor beta chains were read from a single sample in a study of blood T cell repertoires in COVID-19. Sequenced by immunoSEQ multiplex PCR; TCRdb stores in-frame clones only, minus some. The sample lists about 150,000 clones, approximately 91% occurring once. Sequenced input: peripheral blood. All receptors come from a woman aged 70-85 years with acute or convalescent COVID-19. Both conserved end residues are part of each CDR3. The D gene is left open where the match is weak. For some rows the clone size is stated as once, few or many, or as a class when expanded; others skip it.

>.|TRBD1|TRBV3-1/TRBV3-2|TRBJ1-2
CASSQYSGTGAQYGYTF
TGTGCCAGCAGCCAGTACTCCGGGACAGGGGCGCAATATGGCTACACCTTC
>.|.|TRBV5-4|TRBJ2-7
CASSGGGGNSYEQYF
TGTGCCAGCAGCGGGGGAGGGGGGAACTCCTACGAGCAGTACTTC
>.|.|TRBV18|TRBJ2-6
CASSPGVSGANVLTF
TGTGCCAGCTCACCAGGAGTCTCTGGGGCCAACGTCCTGACTTTC
>.|TRBD2|TRBV3-1/TRBV3-2|TRBJ2-1
CASSQAAGGRNEQFF
TGTGCCAGCAGCCAAGCAGCGGGGGGCCGGAATGAGCAGTTCTTC
>.|TRBD2|TRBV15|TRBJ2-1
CATSTSSGGASYNEQFF
TGTGCCACCAGCACGAGTAGCGGGGGGGCCTCCTACAATGAGCAGTTCTTC
>few|TRBD2|TRBV4-3|TRBJ2-7
CASSQSTSGGPREQYF
TGCGCCAGCAGCCAGTCCACTAGCGGGGGGCCTCGGGAGCAGTACTTC
>.|TRBD1|TRBV18|TRBJ1-5
CASSQTRDRVRHF
TGTGCCAGCTCACAAACCCGGGACAGGGTAAGGCATTTT
>once|TRBD1|TRBV7-9|TRBJ1-4
CASSSGQGFGTNEKLFF
TGTGCCAGCAGCTCGGGACAGGGGTTCGGTACTAATGAAAAACTGTTTTTT
>.|.|TRBV15|TRBJ1-5
CATSRGPTGLYSNQPQHF
TGTGCCACCAGCAGAGGACCGACAGGTCTTTATAGCAATCAGCCCCAGCATTTT
>few|TRBD2|TRBV4-3|TRBJ2-3
CASSQESAGAPTDTQYF
TGCGCCAGCAGCCAAGAATCAGCGGGGGCCCCCACAGATACGCAGTATTTT
>.|TRBD1|TRBV6-6|TRBJ2-1
CASRLGTVGEQFF
TGTGCCAGCAGACTCGGGACAGTAGGTGAGCAGTTCTTC
>.|.|TRBV16|TRBJ2-5
CASNLQRGGETQYF
TGTGCCAGCAACCTTCAACGAGGCGGCGAGACCCAGTACTTC
>.|.|TRBV7-2|TRBJ1-1
CASSLGRTVEAFF
TGTGCCAGCAGCTTAGGGCGGACAGTTGAAGCTTTCTTT
>few|.|TRBV5-6|TRBJ2-2
CASSPGANTGELFF
TGTGCCAGCAGCCCGGGGGCGAACACCGGGGAGCTGTTTTTT
>.|TRBD1|TRBV27|TRBJ2-2
CASSFRGQTNTGELFF
TGTGCCAGCAGTTTTCGGGGACAGACGAACACCGGGGAGCTGTTTTTT
>.|.|TRBV30|TRBJ1-1
CAWSVIGDINTEAFF
TGTGCCTGGAGTGTAATAGGGGACATTAACACTGAAGCTTTCTTT
>.|TRBD1|TRBV19|TRBJ1-6
CATTTGTGDQEPLHF
TGTGCCACCACCACCGGGACAGGGGACCAAGAACCCCTCCACTTT
>once|TRBD1|TRBV5-6|TRBJ2-1
CASSLDRGRFNEQFF
TGTGCCAGCAGTCTGGACAGGGGGCGCTTCAATGAGCAGTTCTTC
>.|.|TRBV10-3|TRBJ1-3
CAITGITGNTIYF
TGTGCCATCACGGGAATTACTGGAAACACCATATATTTT
>.|.|TRBV5-4|TRBJ1-2
CASSLYAGVYGYTF
TGTGCCAGCAGCTTGTATGCAGGGGTATATGGCTACACCTTC
>.|TRBD1|TRBV5-1|TRBJ1-2
CASNRGENYGYTF
TGCGCCAGCAACAGGGGGGAAAACTATGGCTACACCTTC
>.|.|TRBV19|TRBJ1-4
CATKTRTYEKLFF
TGTGCCACCAAGACCCGGACTTATGAAAAACTGTTTTTT
>.|.|TRBV5-1|TRBJ1-1
CASSLASKNTEAFF
TGCGCCAGCAGCTTGGCAAGCAAGAACACTGAAGCTTTCTTT
>.|TRBD2|TRBV28|TRBJ2-1
CASSLYASGGGEQFF
TGTGCCAGCAGTTTATATGCTAGCGGCGGGGGGGAGCAGTTCTTC
>.|TRBD1|TRBV18|TRBJ1-1
CASSPRTGNTEAFF
TGTGCCAGCTCACCCCGGACAGGGAACACTGAAGCTTTCTTT
>once|TRBD1|TRBV30|TRBJ1-3
CARSSGTGMSGNTIYF
TGTGCCAGATCTTCCGGGACAGGGATGAGTGGAAACACCATATATTTT
>.|.|TRBV10-3|TRBJ1-6
CAISAPGNSPLHF
TGTGCCATCAGTGCACCAGGGAATTCACCCCTCCACTTT
>.|.|TRBV18|TRBJ1-1
CASSSRPGTEAFF
TGTGCCAGCTCGTCTAGACCGGGAACTGAAGCTTTCTTT
>.|.|TRBV19|TRBJ1-2
CASRPTANYGYTF
TGTGCCAGTAGACCGACAGCTAACTATGGCTACACCTTC
>.|.|TRBV28|TRBJ2-2
CASSSPDSTNTGELFF
TGTGCCAGCAGTTCGCCGGACAGTACGAACACCGGGGAGCTGTTTTTT
>.|.|TRBV27|TRBJ2-3
CASSLSPGATDTQYF
TGTGCCAGCAGTTTATCGCCAGGGGCCACAGATACGCAGTATTTT
>.|TRBD1|TRBV3-1/TRBV3-2|TRBJ2-7
CASSRSGQAPYEQYF
TGTGCCAGCAGCCGCTCCGGACAGGCGCCCTACGAGCAGTACTTC
>.|.|TRBV19|TRBJ1-3
CASSGLREISGNTIYF
TGTGCCAGTAGTGGCCTCCGGGAGATCTCTGGAAACACCATATATTTT
>.|TRBD2|TRBV7-2|TRBJ2-5
CASNVAGGPGETQYF
TGTGCCAGCAACGTAGCGGGGGGGCCGGGAGAGACCCAGTACTTC
>.|TRBD2|TRBV7-2|TRBJ2-3
CASRAGLASPDTQYF
TGTGCCAGCAGGGCGGGACTAGCAAGCCCAGATACGCAGTATTTT
>.|TRBD1|TRBV5-1|TRBJ1-3
CASSSGTGPFRYF
TGCGCCAGCAGCTCCGGGACAGGCCCCTTTCGGTATTTT
>.|TRBD1|TRBV29-1|TRBJ1-2
CSVAQGATNYGYTF
TGCAGCGTCGCACAGGGGGCAACTAACTATGGCTACACCTTC
>.|TRBD1|TRBV12-5|TRBJ2-6
CASGSGQGVSGANVLTF
TGTGCTAGTGGCTCGGGACAGGGAGTGAGTGGGGCCAACGTCCTGACTTTC
>.|.|TRBV5-1|TRBJ2-2
CASTAGSLNTGELFF
TGCGCCAGCACAGCGGGTAGTCTGAACACCGGGGAGCTGTTTTTT
>.|.|TRBV7-2|TRBJ2-1
CASTLPGGTNEQFF
TGTGCCAGCACCCTACCGGGGGGCACCAATGAGCAGTTCTTC
>.|.|TRBV19|TRBJ2-1
CASSINRQTHNEQFF
TGTGCCAGTAGTATAAACCGACAGACGCACAATGAGCAGTTCTTC
>once|TRBD1|TRBV2|TRBJ1-5
CASSDWDRGYQPQHF
TGTGCCAGCAGTGATTGGGACAGGGGTTATCAGCCCCAGCATTTT
>.|.|TRBV7-2|TRBJ2-3
CASSLWQAQVAQYF
TGTGCCAGCAGCTTATGGCAAGCCCAGGTGGCGCAGTATTTT
>.|.|TRBV6-5|TRBJ1-2
CASSQYGTANYGYTF
TGTGCCAGCAGTCAATACGGAACAGCAAACTATGGCTACACCTTC
>.|TRBD1|TRBV4-2|TRBJ1-1
CASSKGGQPRMNTEAFF
TGTGCCAGCAGCAAGGGGGGACAGCCTCGGATGAACACTGAAGCTTTCTTT
>.|TRBD1|TRBV6-5|TRBJ1-1
CASSSETGRAFF
TGTGCCAGCAGTTCCGAGACAGGGCGGGCTTTCTTT
>.|TRBD1|TRBV6-6|TRBJ1-5
CASSGTANSNQPQHF
TGTGCCAGCAGTGGGACAGCTAATAGCAATCAGCCCCAGCATTTT